The 26 T cell receptor beta chains below were found in one sample sequenced in a study of cytomegalovirus exposure and HLA in healthy donors. Measured with immunoSEQ multiplex PCR; TCRdb has only the in-frame clones, and not every one. This table holds 250,000 to 350,000 clones, approximately 88% found once. The sample was PBMCs. The receptors shown here come from a man aged 25-45 years in good health and CMV-seronegative.

The chain combines TRBV30 with TRBJ2-4; 7 bases match TRBD1. This CDR3 comprises 17 residues. Germline V lookup: CDR1 GTSNPN, CDR2 SVGIG (reference sequence). The ends lost 1 base at V and 1 base at J; junction bases unmatched: 10. CDR3 in amino acids: CAWSGMDRSVAKNIQYF. CDR3 bases: TGTGCCTGGAGTGGAATGGACAGGTCGGTTGCCAAAAACATTCAGTACTTC. Drawing the rest from reference TRBV30 and TRBJ2-4, the complete variable domain is SQTIHQWPATLVQPVGSPLSLECTVEGTSNPNLYWYRQAAGRGLQLLFYSVGIGQISSEVPQNLSASRPQDRQFILSSKKLLLSDSGFYLCAWSGMDRSVAKNIQYFGAGTRLSVL.

This clone was seen a single time. The chain is built from TRBV6-1 and TRBJ2-7; 7 nucleotides line up with TRBD2. The CDR3 loop spans 15 amino acids. The V and J ends lost 0 bases and 1 base, in that order; junction bases with no gene match: 3. The germline V gene encodes CDR1 MNHNS and CDR2 SASEGT. The CDR3 coding sequence is TGTGCCAGCAGTGAAGCGCGGGGAGGGTCCTACGAGCAGTACTTC. Translating it yields CASSEARGGSYEQYF.

The V gene is TRBV5-1, the J gene TRBJ1-1, with D unresolved. The germline V and J ends were trimmed by 4 bases and 4 bases, with 20 bases remaining between them. Germline assignment: CDR1 SGHRS and CDR2 YFSETQ. This CDR3 spans 16 amino acids. The CDR3 bases are TGCGCCAGCAGCAGGAGGACGGGTCTCGCGGGCACTGAAGCTTTCTTT. Translated, it gives CASSRRTGLAGTEAFF.

The count of this clone is one. The gene calls are TRBV5-8 and TRBJ2-2; D possibly corresponds to TRBD2 (6 bases). The CDR3 consists of 14 residues. Germline CDR1 is SGHTS and CDR2 is YDEGEE. The V gene lost 4 bases and the J gene lost 5 bases, with 12 bases spanning the gap. For the CDR3, the DNA is TGTGCCAGCAGCCGGGGGTTCGGGACCGGGGAGCTGTTTTTT. This codes for CASSRGFGTGELFF.

About this clone: Distinct nucleotide sequences in the sample also encode this CDR3. The genes are TRBV19 and TRBJ1-5; 7 bases fit TRBD1. Germline V lookup: CDR1 LNHDA, CDR2 SQIVND (reference sequence). The V gene end was trimmed by 3 bases and the J gene end by 2 bases; junction bases not matched to a gene: 1. CDR3 length: 14 amino acids. The CDR3 DNA follows: TGTGCCAGTAGTATTACAGGGGGCAATCAGCCCCAGCATTTT. Translated: CASSITGGNQPQHF.

This sequence joins TRBV5-1 and TRBJ2-1; 9 bases fit TRBD2. J lost 7 bases, V lost 2 bases, and 19 bases had no gene match. Germline V gene lookup returns CDR1 SGHRS and CDR2 YFSETQ. The CDR3 contains 19 residues. CDR3 sequence: CASSFGGGASSRVLNEQFF. The CDR3 bases are TGCGCCAGCAGCTTTGGCGGGGGGGCGTCGTCGCGCGTGCTTAATGAGCAGTTCTTC.

The chain has TRBV13 and TRBJ1-1; unclear D gene. With 1 base removed from V and 0 bases from J, the gap between germline ends came to 3 bases. The CDR3 extends over 13 amino acids. Germline V gene sequence: CDR1 PRHDT, CDR2 FYEKMQ (reference sequence). This CDR3 is CASSLVMNTEAFF. DNA of the CDR3: TGTGCCAGCAGCTTAGTAATGAACACTGAAGCTTTCTTT. Filled out from reference TRBV13 and TRBJ1-1, the complete variable domain reads AAGVIQSPRHLIKEKRETATLKCYPIPRHDTVYWYQQGPGQDPQFLISFYEKMQSDKGSIPDRFSAQQFSDYHSELNMSSLELGDSALYFCASSLVMNTEAFFGQGTRLTVV.

The genes are TRBV7-6 and TRBJ2-5; 12 nucleotides agree with TRBD2. The CDR3 totals 15 residues. V lost 2 bases and J lost 6; bases outside the gene matches: 4. Per germline, CDR1 SGHVS and CDR2 FNYEAQ. The DNA of the CDR3 is TGTGCCAGCAGCTTATCTAGCGGGGGGGGGAAGACCCAGTACTTC. This translates into CASSLSSGGGKTQYF.

This clone was detected only a few times. The DNA of the CDR3 is TGTGCCAGCAGCTTGCGGGGGGCATACCAGCCCCAGCATTTT. Protein product: CASSLRGAYQPQHF. The rearrangement joins TRBV5-6 to TRBJ1-5, with D perhaps TRBD1 (6 bases). The V end was cut by 1 base, the J end by 7 bases, with 12 bases between. CDR1 SGHDT and CDR2 YYEEEE come from the germline V gene. This CDR3 has 14 amino acids.

This chain connects TRBV5-1 to TRBJ2-2, with D possibly TRBD1 on 5 matching bases. V shed 2 bases and J shed 6 bases, with 11 bases lying between them. This CDR3 is 14 amino acids long. The V gene's germline CDR1 is SGHRS and CDR2 YFSETQ. CDR3 coding DNA: TGCGCCAGCAGCTTTTCAGGGCTGTCCGGGGAGCTGTTTTTT. It codes for CASSFSGLSGELFF. The full variable domain, its missing parts supplied by reference TRBV5-1 and TRBJ2-2, is KAGVTQTPRYLIKTRGQQVTLSCSPISGHRSVSWYQQTPGQGLQFLFEYFSETQRNKGNFPGRFSGRQFSNSRSEMNVSTLELGDSALYLCASSFSGLSGELFFGEGSRLTVL.

In the case of this clone: This sample includes further DNA sequences coding for the same CDR3. The chain is built from TRBV19 and TRBJ1-1, with TRBD1 matching 7 bases. Germline assignment: CDR1 LNHDA and CDR2 SQIVND (reference sequence). The CDR3 loop spans 14 amino acids. V gave up 4 bases and J gave up 0 bases; unmatched junction bases: 2. The CDR3 here is CASSRGQLNTEAFF. The CDR3 DNA reads as TGTGCCAGTAGTAGGGGACAGTTGAACACTGAAGCTTTCTTT. Full variable domain (outside the CDR3, taken from reference TRBV19 and TRBJ1-1): DGGITQSPKYLFRKEGQNVTLSCEQNLNHDAMYWYRQDPGQGLRLIYYSQIVNDFQKGDIAEGYSVSREKKESFPLTVTSAQKNPTAFYLCASSRGQLNTEAFFGQGTRLTVV.

The chain employs TRBV19 and TRBJ1-1; a weak D match, TRBD1 (5 bases). The CDR3 length is 14 residues. In germline, CDR1 is LNHDA, CDR2 SQIVND (reference sequence). V was shortened by 3 bases and J by 1 base, with 9 bases between the two germline ends. CDR3 sequence (DNA): TGTGCCAGTAGTATGAGACAGACGAACACTGAAGCTTTCTTT. Its translation is CASSMRQTNTEAFF.

The chain carries TRBV7-7 and TRBJ2-1; TRBD1 might be the D (6 bases). The CDR3 consists of 14 residues. Germline CDR1 reads SSHAT; CDR2 reads FNYEAQ (reference sequence). Between the trimmed V and J ends, which lost 0 bases and 7 bases, there was a span of 10 bases. The CDR3 loop reads CASSLAQGVNEQFF. In DNA, the CDR3 is TGTGCCAGCAGCTTAGCACAGGGAGTAAATGAGCAGTTCTTC. Full variable domain (missing parts from reference TRBV7-7 and TRBJ2-1): GAGVSQSPRYKVTKRGQDVTLRCDPISSHATLYWYQQALGQGPEFLTYFNYEAQPDKSGLPSDRFSAERPEGSISTLTIQRTEQRDSAMYRCASSLAQGVNEQFFGPGTRLTVL.

V is TRBV6-6 and J is TRBJ1-2; 7 bases match TRBD1. The junction had 5 bases not matched to a gene; V was cut back by 5 bases and J by 2 bases. This CDR3 spans 14 amino acids. Germline loops: CDR1 MNHNY, CDR2 SVGAGI (reference sequence). CDR3 residues: CASSTTQGNYGYTF. In DNA, the CDR3 is TGTGCCAGCAGTACTACACAGGGGAACTATGGCTACACCTTC.

This clone showed up just once. V gene TRBV9 combines with J gene TRBJ1-1; D possibly corresponds to TRBD1 (5 bases). Trimming pared 0 bases from V and 4 bases from J, leaving 7 bases between. There are 13 residues in the CDR3. From germline, CDR1 is SGDLS and CDR2 YYNGEE. This CDR3 is CASSVEGITEAFF. The CDR3 DNA reads TGTGCCAGCAGCGTAGAGGGGATCACTGAAGCTTTCTTT. Combining the CDR3 with reference TRBV9 and TRBJ1-1 gives the whole variable domain DSGVTQTPKHLITATGQRVTLRCSPRSGDLSVYWYQQSLDQGLQFLIQYYNGEERAKGNILERFSAQQFPDLHSELNLSSLELGDSALYFCASSVEGITEAFFGQGTRLTVV.

This rearrangement joins TRBV4-3 to TRBJ2-5, with D maybe TRBD2 (6 bases). The V gene's germline CDR1 is LGHNA and CDR2 YSLEER. This CDR3 has 15 amino acids. Trimming left V 1 base short and J 2 bases short, with 11 bases between. The DNA of the CDR3 is TGCGCCAGCAGCCAAGGACGCGGGACTCAAGAGACCCAGTACTTC. It codes for CASSQGRGTQETQYF.

Regarding this clone: One end of the junction varies from germline; a read error may be responsible. The rearrangement links TRBV29-1 to TRBJ1-2; D might be TRBD1 (5 bases). Per the germline V gene, CDR1 is SQVTM and CDR2 is ANQGSEA. This CDR3 region has 11 residues. CDR3 sequence reads: CSVESTRGTSF. The CDR3 nucleotides are TGCAGCGTTGAATCGACCCGCGGGACTTCCTTC.

V and J are TRBV9 and TRBJ1-4; 7 bases line up with TRBD1. Germline V gene lookup returns CDR1 SGDLS and CDR2 YYNGEE. This CDR3 is built from 15 residues. Germline trimming cut 5 bases from V and 8 bases from J; bases unmatched to any gene: 12. The DNA for the CDR3 is TGTGCCAGCAGTCCCGGACAGGTGATTGGGGAAAAACTGTTTTTT. Amino acids: CASSPGQVIGEKLFF.

This clone was observed once. The rearrangement joins TRBV7-8 to TRBJ1-5; perhaps TRBD1 as D (5 bases). This CDR3 is built from 14 residues. Trimming stripped 5 bases from V and 3 bases from J, with 11 bases between. Germline V gives CDR1 SGHVS, CDR2 FQNEAQ. CDR3 sequence reads: CASSDKTVNQPQHF. CDR3 in DNA: TGTGCCAGCAGCGACAAGACAGTCAATCAGCCCCAGCATTTT.

This clone was seen a single time. The CDR3 loop is CASSLDFGRTGSGNTIYF. The CDR3 DNA reads as TGTGCCAGCAGCTTAGATTTTGGGAGGACAGGCTCTGGAAACACCATATATTTT. This chain links TRBV7-9 with TRBJ1-3, with TRBD1 matching 7 bases. Germline V CDR1 and CDR2: SEHNR, FQNEAQ (reference sequence). Trimming took 1 base from V and 0 from J; bases not matched to a gene: 9. This CDR3 comprises 18 residues.

The rearrangement joins TRBV6-6 to TRBJ1-1; a weak D match, TRBD1 (5 bases). CDR3 size: 16 residues. Germline CDR1 and CDR2: MNHNY and SVGAGI (reference sequence). V was pared by 0 bases and J by 1 base, with 12 bases between. The CDR3 region has the DNA TGTGCCAGCAGTTACTCGGGTACCGGACAGAACACTGAAGCTTTCTTT. Protein: CASSYSGTGQNTEAFF.

The V gene is TRBV4-1, the J gene TRBJ1-2, with 7 bases that match TRBD1. The CDR3 runs to 15 residues. The ends lost 4 bases at V and 4 bases at J; junction bases unmatched: 9. Germline CDR1 is MGHRA and CDR2 is YSYEKL. The CDR3 nucleotides are TGCGCCAGCAGCCCACGACAGGGTACGGCCTATGGCTACACCTTC. Protein sequence: CASSPRQGTAYGYTF.

The chain links TRBV29-1 to TRBJ2-1; 9 bases line up with TRBD1. The junction had 3 bases not matched to a gene; V was cut back by 3 bases and J by 0 bases. CDR1 SQVTM and CDR2 ANQGSEA come from the germline V gene. The CDR3 sequence is 15 residues long. CDR3 loop: CSVDGTGSSYNEQFF. The CDR3 DNA is TGCAGCGTTGATGGGACAGGGAGCTCCTACAATGAGCAGTTCTTC.

The chain employs TRBV7-2 and TRBJ1-5; no clear D gene. There are 15 residues in the CDR3. V dropped 5 bases and J dropped 7 bases, with 18 bases sitting between them. In germline, CDR1 is SGHTA, CDR2 FQGNSA. CDR3 coding DNA: TGTGCCAGCAGCGCAGTGTTTGCCCGAGGGCAGCCCCAGCATTTT. Its protein is CASSAVFARGQPQHF.

The J gene is TRBJ2-7, the V gene TRBV11-3; 9 bases align to TRBD1. V dropped 5 bases and J dropped 6; count of bases not matched to a gene: 8. This CDR3 comprises 14 residues. Germline lookup yields CDR1 SGHNT and CDR2 YENEEA. For the CDR3, the DNA is TGTGCCAGCAGCCCGGGGACAGGGAGGGGCGAGCAGTACTTC. It specifies CASSPGTGRGEQYF.

This clone turned up a few times. This chain links TRBV7-2 with TRBJ1-2; D is unresolved. The germline V gene has CDR1 SGHTA and CDR2 FQGNSA. There are 13 residues in the CDR3. The V end was cut by 6 bases, the J end by 4 bases, with 12 bases between. The DNA for the CDR3 is TGTGCCAGCAGACAGTCAAAGATCTATGGCTACACCTTC. This gives the protein CASRQSKIYGYTF.